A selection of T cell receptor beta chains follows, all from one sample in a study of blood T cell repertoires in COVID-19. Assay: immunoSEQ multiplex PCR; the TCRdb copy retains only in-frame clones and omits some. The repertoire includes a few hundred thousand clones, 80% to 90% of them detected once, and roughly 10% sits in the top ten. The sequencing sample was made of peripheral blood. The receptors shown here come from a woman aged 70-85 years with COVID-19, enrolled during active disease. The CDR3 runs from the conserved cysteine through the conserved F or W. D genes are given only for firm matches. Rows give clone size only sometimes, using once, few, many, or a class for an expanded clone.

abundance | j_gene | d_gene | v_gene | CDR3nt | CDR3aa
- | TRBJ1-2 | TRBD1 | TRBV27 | TGTGCCAGCAGTTTCCAGGGGGGTAACTATGGCTACACCTTC | CASSFQGGNYGYTF
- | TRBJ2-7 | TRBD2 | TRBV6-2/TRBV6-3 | TGTGCCAGCAGTCGAACCGGGACTAGCGGGAGAGAGGCGTACTTC | CASSRTGTSGREAYF
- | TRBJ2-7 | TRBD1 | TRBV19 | TGTGCCAGTAGTGGACAGGGGGAATACGAGCAGTACTTC | CASSGQGEYEQYF
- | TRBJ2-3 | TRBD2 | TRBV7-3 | TGTGCCAGCAGCCATGGGGCCGAAATTAGCGGGAGGGCTCCGACAGATACGCAGTATTTT | CASSHGAEISGRAPTDTQYF
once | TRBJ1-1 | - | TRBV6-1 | TGTGCCAGCAGTGAGACAGTTGAAGCTTTCTTT | CASSETVEAFF
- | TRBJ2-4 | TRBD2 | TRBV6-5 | TGTGCCAGCAGTTACTCGGCAGGGAGGGGAAAAAACATTCAGTACTTC | CASSYSAGRGKNIQYF
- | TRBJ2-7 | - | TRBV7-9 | TGTGCCAGCAGCCAAGAAGAAGGCGGGTACGAGCAGTACTTC | CASSQEEGGYEQYF
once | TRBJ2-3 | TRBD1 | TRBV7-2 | TGTGCCAGCAGCTTTCGACAGGGCGATACGCAGTATTTT | CASSFRQGDTQYF
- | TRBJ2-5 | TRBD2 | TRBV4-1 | TGCGCCAGCAGCCAAGATAGAGACGGGACTAGCGGGAGGAGGATGACGGAGACCCAGTACTTC | CASSQDRDGTSGRRMTETQYF
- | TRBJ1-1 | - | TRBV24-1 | TGTGCCACCAGTGGTAGGCAGGGTTTGAACACTGAAGCTTTCTTT | CATSGRQGLNTEAFF
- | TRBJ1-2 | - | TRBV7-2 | TGTGCCAGCAGTTTCAACTCTCAGGGGTATGGCTACACCTTC | CASSFNSQGYGYTF
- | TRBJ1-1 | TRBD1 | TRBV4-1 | TGCGCCAGCAGCCAAGATAAGGGACAGCTAGTTTCGACTATGAACACTGAAGCTTTCTTT | CASSQDKGQLVSTMNTEAFF
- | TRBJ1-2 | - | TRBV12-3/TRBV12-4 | TGTGCCAGCAGTGTGGGGGCTGGCTACACCTTC | CASSVGAGYTF
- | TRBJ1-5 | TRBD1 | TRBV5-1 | TGCGCCAGCAGCCCGGGACAGGGCGGTCAGCCCCAGCATTTT | CASSPGQGGQPQHF
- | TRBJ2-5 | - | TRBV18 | TGTGCCAGCTCATCCAAGGCGGGGGCGCTCGGTTGGGAGACCCAGTACTTC | CASSSKAGALGWETQYF
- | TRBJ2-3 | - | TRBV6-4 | TGTGCCAGCCGGGGAGAGAGAGATACGCAGTATTTT | CASRGERDTQYF
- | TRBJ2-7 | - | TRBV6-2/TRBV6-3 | TGTGCCAGCAGTTACCCTACAGGAGGGACCCACTACGAGCAGTACTTC | CASSYPTGGTHYEQYF
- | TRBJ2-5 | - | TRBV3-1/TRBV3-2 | TGTGCCAGCAGCCAATTGGACCATCGAGGGCAGTACTTC | CASSQLDHRGQYF
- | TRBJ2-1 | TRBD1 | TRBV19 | TGTGCCAGTAAAAAAAGGGACAGGGACTATAATGAGCAGTTCTTC | CASKKRDRDYNEQFF
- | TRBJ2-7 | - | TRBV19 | TGTGCCAGTAGCCCACAGACAATATTGAACGAGCAGTACTTC | CASSPQTILNEQYF
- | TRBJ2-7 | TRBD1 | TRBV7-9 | TGTGCCAGCAGCTTAGGCGCAGGGGGCCACGAGCAGTACTTC | CASSLGAGGHEQYF
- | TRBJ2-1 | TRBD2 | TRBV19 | TGTGCCAGTAGTGTCAGCGGGAGAACCTTATATGAGCAGTTCTTC | CASSVSGRTLYEQFF
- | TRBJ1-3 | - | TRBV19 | TGTGCCAGTGGGCCTTTAGGTTCTGGAAACACCATATATTTT | CASGPLGSGNTIYF
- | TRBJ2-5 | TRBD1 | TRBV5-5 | TGTGCCAGCAGCTCGGGACAGGAACTGCAAGAGACCCAGTACTTC | CASSSGQELQETQYF